Listed below are T cell receptor beta chains from one sample, sequenced in a study of T cell responses to AZD1222 COVID-19 vaccine. TCRdb's table, derived via immunoSEQ multiplex PCR, lists solely in-frame clones and lacks some. The table includes 140,000 or so clones, 70% to 90% detected once. The starting material was peripheral blood, obtained 28 days after the second AZD1222 dose. These receptors were taken from an adult who received the AZD1222 COVID-19 vaccine. Each CDR3 is given with its conserved first and last residue. D genes are given only for firm matches. Size tells how often a clone was seen (once, few, many) or the class of an expanded clone, and some rows leave it out.

V	size	J	D	DNA	CDR3
TRBV3-1/TRBV3-2	.	TRBJ2-3	.	TGTGCCAGCAGCCAGCTTGGGGATACGCAGTATTTT	CASSQLGDTQYF
TRBV1	.	TRBJ1-3	.	TGCACCAGCAGCCTGACAGGGAATGATGGAAACACCATATATTTT	CTSSLTGNDGNTIYF
TRBV28	.	TRBJ1-1	.	TGTGCCAGCAGTTTATCGACAGGCCTGGGCACTGAAGCTTTCTTT	CASSLSTGLGTEAFF
TRBV6-5	.	TRBJ2-7	.	TGTGCCAGCAGTTACTCAGCGACACCGAGCTCCTACGAGCAGTACTTC	CASSYSATPSSYEQYF
TRBV29-1	.	TRBJ2-7	.	TGCAGCGTCGGGACGGGCGGGGTTGAGGACGAGCAGTACTTC	CSVGTGGVEDEQYF
TRBV4-1	.	TRBJ2-1	.	TGCGCCAGCAGCCGAGGCGGGGGCGGTTACAATGAGCAGTTCTTC	CASSRGGGGYNEQFF
TRBV5-6	.	TRBJ2-1	.	TGTGCCAGCAGCCTATACAATGAGCAGTTCTTC	CASSLYNEQFF
TRBV5-1	once	TRBJ2-3	.	TGCGCCAGCAGCTACTGGACAGCTGGTACAGATACGCAGTATTTT	CASSYWTAGTDTQYF
TRBV7-8	.	TRBJ2-7	TRBD1	TGTGCCAGCAGCTTTGGACAGGGTAACAACGAGCAGTACTTC	CASSFGQGNNEQYF
TRBV5-4	.	TRBJ1-6	.	TGTGCCAGCAGCCCGGGCCTACTAAATTCACCCCTCCACTTT	CASSPGLLNSPLHF
TRBV3-1/TRBV3-2	.	TRBJ2-5	.	TGTGCCAGCAGCCCGCCTCGTGAGAGGGAAGAGACCCAGTACTTC	CASSPPREREETQYF
TRBV6-5	once	TRBJ1-3	TRBD1	TGTGCCAGCAGACTACAGGGGGCCGCTGGAAACACCATATATTTT	CASRLQGAAGNTIYF
TRBV7-2	.	TRBJ1-5	.	TGTGCCAGCAGCTTAGCGTGGGGGCGGGATCAGCCCCAGCATTTT	CASSLAWGRDQPQHF
TRBV11-2	.	TRBJ2-7	.	TGTGCCAGCAGCTTAAATCAGGGTGGCGAGCAGTACTTC	CASSLNQGGEQYF
TRBV2	.	TRBJ2-2	.	TGTGCCAGCATGGGGCGGGGCCCAGGGACCGGGGAGCTGTTTTTT	CASMGRGPGTGELFF
TRBV9	.	TRBJ2-1	TRBD2	TGTGCCACAGCCACTAGCGGGAGGTGGGGGTCGTTTTACGAGCAGTTCTTC	CATATSGRWGSFYEQFF
TRBV18	.	TRBJ2-2	TRBD2	TGTGCCAGCTCACCACTAGCGGGAGGAGACGGGGAGCTGTTTTTT	CASSPLAGGDGELFF
TRBV7-8	.	TRBJ2-7	.	TGTGCCAGCAGCCCGGGGGGGGACAGGTCCTCTCAGCAGTACTTC	CASSPGGDRSSQQYF